What follows is one T cell receptor (beta chain) and its context. What it binds is not known. A deep-level run was used for the assay. Generated by immunoSEQ multiplex PCR, the TCRdb table keeps only in-frame clones and is missing some. The sample lists tens of thousands of clones; about 61% were seen once. This sample was taken from a study of shared clonotypes between healthy human individuals. J gave up 6 bases and V 6 bases, and 10 bases lay outside the gene matches. From germline, CDR1 is MDHEN and CDR2 SYDVKM. This CDR3 has 15 residues. Study results and limitations: Rarefaction exposed incomplete sorted-subset sequencing despite large depth.

The origin of this receptor is a man aged 25-40 years in good health. Input material: memory CD8+ T cells sorted from blood. The subset: CD45RO+ cells pooled with CCR7-negative TemRA cells. This chain joins TRBV28 and TRBJ2-1; 8 bases are shared with TRBD1. Here the CDR3 reads CASSTGSTGGNEQFF. CDR3 nucleotides: TGTGCCAGCAGCACCGGGAGTACAGGGGGCAATGAGCAGTTCTTC.